This T cell receptor (beta chain) was observed in a study of response to subunit inactivated influenza vaccine. With respect to this clonotype: The antigen remains undetermined.

MiXCR was run by TCRdb on the RT-PCR reads, yielding one entry per CDR3 protein. The table shows hundreds of thousands of distinct CDR3 sequences, with around a sixth occurring only once. This CDR3 contains 13 residues. CDR1 is MGHRA, CDR2 YSYEKL, per germline. Trimming shortened V by 3 bases and J by 3 bases, and 9 bases separated the two germline ends. Findings of the study overall: Researchers suggested that each seasonal influenza vaccination recruits few new T cells.

Specimen: PBMCs from blood, collected about 11 days after vaccination. This chain links TRBV4-1 with TRBJ2-7, with D possibly called TRBD1 or TRBD2 (6 bases each). This receptor was identified in a man aged 45-65 years who received an inactivated influenza vaccine. Written as DNA, the CDR3 is TGCGCCAGCAGCCATGAGGGGGGCTACGAGCAGTACTTC. This codes for CASSHEGGYEQYF.